The clone carrying this TCR beta chain was seen more than once but under ten times. Antigen unknown. The trim removed 6 bases at V and 4 bases at J, leaving 8 bases unmatched. CDR3 length: 14 amino acids. CDR1 and CDR2 from the germline V gene are SGHRS and YFSETQ. TCRdb processed the 5' RACE reads anew with MiXCR; each CDR3 protein has one entry. The sample has under 700,000 distinct CDR3 sequences, roughly 17% seen once; the top ten hold 17%. This entry is derived from a study of T cells after yellow fever vaccination. Study in general: Libraries from low-cell-number fractions were prepared with the SMART-Seq v4 Ultra Low Input RNA kit.

Points from the study as a whole: CD4 and CD8 compartments shared a small share of clonotypes, likely from convergent recombination. FACS-sorted repertoires might harbor abundant contaminating clonotypes from the bulk population. The booster saw the reappearance of most primary-vaccination clones (96% CD4, about 88% CD8).

This chain connects TRBV5-1 to TRBJ2-3; TRBD2 matches at 7 bases. The clonotype was recovered from a man aged 18 to 30 who received the YFV17D yellow fever vaccine. Sequencing used PBMCs, obtained 5 days after the first yellow fever vaccination. The DNA of the CDR3 is TGCGCCAGCACCGGGGGGAACCGTCCAGATACGCAGTATTTT. Its protein is CASTGGNRPDTQYF.